A single sample gave rise to the 10 T cell receptor beta chains below, sequenced in a study of T-cell memory formation after mild COVID-19. MiXCR was run by TCRdb on the 5' RACE reads, yielding one entry per CDR3 protein. The sample consists of some 130,000 distinct CDR3 sequences, roughly 15% of them appearing once. The sample consisted of PBMCs or a T cell subset sorted from them (not recorded which). Receptors originate from an adult woman who had mild COVID-19 (a few samples of this study predate the infection). Cell type and time point are not known.

This clonotype was picked up a small number of times. The chain carries TRBV4-3 and TRBJ2-3, with D unclear. V lost 1 base, J lost 5 bases, and 7 bases lay in between. CDR3 length: 13 residues. Germline values: CDR1 LGHNA, CDR2 YSLEER. The CDR3 bases are TGCGCCAGCAGCCAAGCCCCGGGAGATACGCAGTATTTT. It encodes CASSQAPGDTQYF.

The table lists this clonotype with a few counts. V usage is TRBV5-1 and J usage is TRBJ2-2; D is perhaps TRBD2 (6 bases). Looked up from germline, CDR1 is SGHRS and CDR2 is YFSETQ. Between the trimmed V and J ends, which lost 2 bases and 6 bases, there was a span of 11 bases. The CDR3 is 14 residues long. The CDR3: CASSFGGRSGELFF. DNA for the CDR3: TGCGCCAGCAGCTTCGGGGGAAGGTCCGGGGAGCTGTTTTTT.

The table lists this clonotype with a few counts. The chain is built from TRBV5-1 and TRBJ2-7, with D uncertain. The length of the CDR3 is 15 residues. Deletions cut 2 bases from V and 2 bases from J, with 14 bases between. Germline CDR1 and CDR2: SGHRS and YFSETQ. CDR3 residues: CASSLTQFPTYEQYF. CDR3 nucleotides: TGCGCCAGCAGCTTAACACAGTTCCCTACCTACGAGCAGTACTTC.

This clonotype was detected only a few times. The chain links TRBV4-1 to TRBJ2-1; no reliable D call. CDR1 is MGHRA, CDR2 YSYEKL, per germline. V was trimmed by 4 bases and J by 10 bases, leaving 11 bases between them. The length of the CDR3 is 12 residues. The CDR3 is CASSRLVVEQFF. CDR3 nucleotides: TGCGCCAGCAGCCGATTAGTGGTGGAGCAGTTCTTC.

The J gene is TRBJ2-1, the V gene TRBV7-3, with a possible D match to TRBD2 (5 bases). The CDR3 consists of 12 residues. Trimming took off 5 bases at V and 10 bases at J, with 12 bases between the two ends. The germline V gene encodes CDR1 SGHTA and CDR2 FQGTGA. CDR3 residues: CASSPRGGEQFF. The CDR3, as DNA: TGTGCCAGCAGCCCCCGGGGTGGCGAGCAGTTCTTC.

This clonotype appeared a few times. This chain links TRBV11-1 with TRBJ2-6; tentatively, D is TRBD2 (6 bases). This CDR3 is 17 amino acids long. Germline V gives CDR1 SGHAT, CDR2 FQDESV (reference sequence). The ends were cut back, 3 bases at V and 0 bases at J, with 12 bases in the middle. In DNA form, the CDR3 reads TGTGCCAGCAGCTTCGACGGGGGAGTCTCTGGGGCCAACGTCCTGACTTTC. It encodes CASSFDGGVSGANVLTF.

This chain joins TRBV7-3 and TRBJ2-5; the D gene could be TRBD1 or TRBD2 (6 bases each). V lost 3 bases, J lost 6 bases, and 17 bases lay in between. In germline, CDR1 is SGHTA, CDR2 FQGTGA. CDR3 size: 15 residues. The chain's CDR3 is CASSFGGPERKTQYF. In DNA, the CDR3 is TGTGCCAGCAGCTTTGGGGGGCCTGAACGGAAGACCCAGTACTTC.

This clonotype occurred a few times. This chain connects TRBV4-2 to TRBJ2-7; D not certain. The CDR3 has 10 amino acids. The V end was cut by 3 bases, the J end by 4 bases, with 1 base between. Germline assignment: CDR1 LGHNA and CDR2 YNFKEQ. The chain's CDR3 is CASSQYEQYF. DNA for the CDR3: TGTGCCAGCAGCCAGTACGAGCAGTACTTC.

This clonotype was observed a single time. The V call is TRBV12-3 or TRBV12-4, the J call TRBJ1-2; TRBD1 matches 7 bases. J was trimmed by 4 bases and V by 5 bases; bases with no gene match: 10. This CDR3 has 15 residues. CDR3 sequence: CASSTRQGSVYGYTF. For the CDR3, the DNA is TGTGCCAGCAGTACCCGACAGGGATCGGTCTATGGCTACACCTTC.

The chain employs TRBV9 and TRBJ2-2, with 11 bases identical to TRBD2. Trimming removed 0 bases from V and 0 bases from J; junction bases left unmatched: 7. Germline CDR1 SGDLS, CDR2 YYNGEE. This CDR3 region has 19 residues. The CDR3 sequence is CASSVVAGTSGANTGELFF. CDR3 nucleotides: TGTGCCAGCAGCGTAGTAGCGGGGACTAGCGGTGCGAACACCGGGGAGCTGTTTTTT.